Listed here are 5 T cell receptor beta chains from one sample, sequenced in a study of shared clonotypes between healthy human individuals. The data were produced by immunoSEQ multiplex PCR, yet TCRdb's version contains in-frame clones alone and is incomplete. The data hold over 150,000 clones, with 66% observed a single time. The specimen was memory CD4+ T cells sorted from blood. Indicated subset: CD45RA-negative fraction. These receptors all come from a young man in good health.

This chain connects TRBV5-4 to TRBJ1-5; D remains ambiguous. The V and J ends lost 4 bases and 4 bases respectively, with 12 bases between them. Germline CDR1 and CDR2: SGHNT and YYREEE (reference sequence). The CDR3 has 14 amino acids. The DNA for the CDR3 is TGTGCCAGCAGCCGGGCCGGCCCTAATCAGCCCCAGCATTTT. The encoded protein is CASSRAGPNQPQHF.

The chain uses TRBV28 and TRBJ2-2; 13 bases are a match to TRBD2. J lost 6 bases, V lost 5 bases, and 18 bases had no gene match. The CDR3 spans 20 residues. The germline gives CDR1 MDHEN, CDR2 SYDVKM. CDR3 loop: CASSPSGLAGKRGAPGELFF. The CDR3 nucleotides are TGTGCCAGCAGTCCTTCGGGACTAGCGGGAAAAAGAGGAGCCCCCGGGGAGCTGTTTTTT.

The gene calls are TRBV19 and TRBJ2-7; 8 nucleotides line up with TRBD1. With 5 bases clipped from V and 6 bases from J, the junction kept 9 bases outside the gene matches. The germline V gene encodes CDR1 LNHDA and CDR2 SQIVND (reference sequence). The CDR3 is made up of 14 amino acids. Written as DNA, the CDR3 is TGTGCCAGTAGTCCAGGACAGGGCCCTATCGAGCAGTACTTC. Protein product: CASSPGQGPIEQYF.

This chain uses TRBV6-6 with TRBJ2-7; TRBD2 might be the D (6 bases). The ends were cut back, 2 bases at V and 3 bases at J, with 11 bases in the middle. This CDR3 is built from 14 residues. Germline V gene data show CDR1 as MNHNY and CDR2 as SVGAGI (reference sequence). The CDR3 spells CASSYTATSYEQYF. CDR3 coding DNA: TGTGCCAGCAGTTACACCGCGACTAGCTACGAGCAGTACTTC.

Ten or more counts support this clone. Here the CDR3 reads CASSFPGEYYEQYF. DNA for the CDR3: TGTGCCAGCAGTTTCCCAGGGGAGTACTACGAGCAGTACTTC. The rearrangement joins TRBV28 to TRBJ2-7, with D perhaps matching TRBD1 (6 bases). V lost 3 bases to trimming and J lost 3 bases, with 12 bases between them. Germline loops: CDR1 MDHEN, CDR2 SYDVKM. The CDR3 runs 14 residues.